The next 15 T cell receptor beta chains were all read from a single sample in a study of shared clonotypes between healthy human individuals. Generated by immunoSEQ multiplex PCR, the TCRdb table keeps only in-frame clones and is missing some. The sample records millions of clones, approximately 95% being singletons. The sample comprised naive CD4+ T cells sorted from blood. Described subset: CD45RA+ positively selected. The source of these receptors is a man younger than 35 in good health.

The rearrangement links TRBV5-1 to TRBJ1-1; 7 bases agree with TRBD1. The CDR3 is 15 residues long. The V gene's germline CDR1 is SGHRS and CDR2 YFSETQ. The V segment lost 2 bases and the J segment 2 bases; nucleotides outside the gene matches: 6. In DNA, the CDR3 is TGCGCCAGCAGCTTTATGCCAGGGGGAAACACTGAAGCTTTCTTT. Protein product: CASSFMPGGNTEAFF.

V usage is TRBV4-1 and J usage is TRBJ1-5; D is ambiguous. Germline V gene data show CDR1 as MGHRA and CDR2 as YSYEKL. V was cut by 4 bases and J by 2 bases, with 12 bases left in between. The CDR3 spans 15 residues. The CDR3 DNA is TGCGCCAGCAGCCGGGCAGGCGCCGGCAATCAGCCCCAGCATTTT. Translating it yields CASSRAGAGNQPQHF.

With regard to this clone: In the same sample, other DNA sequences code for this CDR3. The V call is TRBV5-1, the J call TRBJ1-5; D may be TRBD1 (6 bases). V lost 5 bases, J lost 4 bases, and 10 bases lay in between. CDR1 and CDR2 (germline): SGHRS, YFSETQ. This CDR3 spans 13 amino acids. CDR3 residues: CASSLGQNQPQHF. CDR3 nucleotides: TGCGCCAGCAGTCTCGGACAGAATCAGCCCCAGCATTTT. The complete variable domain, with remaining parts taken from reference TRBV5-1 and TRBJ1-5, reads KAGVTQTPRYLIKTRGQQVTLSCSPISGHRSVSWYQQTPGQGLQFLFEYFSETQRNKGNFPGRFSGRQFSNSRSEMNVSTLELGDSALYLCASSLGQNQPQHFGDGTRLSIL.

CDR3 sequence reads: CASSPARGRGSGDHMGIQYF. In DNA, the CDR3 is TGTGCCAGCAGTCCCGCGAGGGGGCGCGGTAGCGGGGACCATATGGGCATTCAGTACTTC. J is TRBJ2-4 and V is TRBV28, with D maybe TRBD2 (8 bases). The germline gives CDR1 MDHEN, CDR2 SYDVKM. The CDR3 length is 20 residues. The V and J ends lost 5 bases and 9 bases respectively, with 35 bases between them.

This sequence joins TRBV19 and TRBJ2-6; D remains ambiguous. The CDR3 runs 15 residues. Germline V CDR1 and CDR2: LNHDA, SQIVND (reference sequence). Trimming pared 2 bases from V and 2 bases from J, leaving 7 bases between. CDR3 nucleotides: TGTGCCAGTAGTATACGTATGGCTGGGGCCAACGTCCTGACTTTC. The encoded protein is CASSIRMAGANVLTF.

For the CDR3, the DNA is TGTGCCAGCAGTGAAGTGGGGCTGGCGCGGACTGAAGCTTTCTTT. Translated, it gives CASSEVGLARTEAFF. The chain links TRBV6-1 to TRBJ1-1, with D perhaps TRBD1 (5 bases). CDR3 length equals 15 residues. V lost 1 base, J lost 5 bases, and 14 bases lay in between. The germline CDR1 and CDR2 sequences are MNHNS and SASEGT.

The CDR3 DNA is TGTGCCAGCAGTTTACCCGGGGAGGTGGAGACCCAGTACTTC. Its translation is CASSLPGEVETQYF. This sequence joins TRBV28 and TRBJ2-5, with a tentative D call TRBD2 (6 bases). This CDR3 contains 14 residues. Germline CDR1 is MDHEN and CDR2 is SYDVKM. Trimming took off 2 bases at V and 5 bases at J, with 12 bases between the two ends.

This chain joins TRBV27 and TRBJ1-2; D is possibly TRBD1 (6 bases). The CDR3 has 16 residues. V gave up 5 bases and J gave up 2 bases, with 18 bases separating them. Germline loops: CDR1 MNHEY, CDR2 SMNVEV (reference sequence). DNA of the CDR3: TGTGCCAGCAGTCGCGCCTTAGGGGGGCGCAACTATGGCTACACCTTC. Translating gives CASSRALGGRNYGYTF.

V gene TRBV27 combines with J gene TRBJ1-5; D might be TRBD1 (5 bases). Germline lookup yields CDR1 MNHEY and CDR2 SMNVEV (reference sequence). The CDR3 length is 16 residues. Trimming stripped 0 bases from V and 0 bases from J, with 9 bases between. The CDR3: CASSLSGRYSNQPQHF. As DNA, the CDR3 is TGTGCCAGCAGTTTATCGGGGCGTTATAGCAATCAGCCCCAGCATTTT.

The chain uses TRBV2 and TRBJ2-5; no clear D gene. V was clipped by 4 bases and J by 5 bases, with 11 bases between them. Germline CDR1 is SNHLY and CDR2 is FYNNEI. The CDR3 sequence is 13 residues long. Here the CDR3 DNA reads TGTGCCAGCAGTGGTACGGTGGGGGAGACCCAGTACTTC. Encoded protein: CASSGTVGETQYF.

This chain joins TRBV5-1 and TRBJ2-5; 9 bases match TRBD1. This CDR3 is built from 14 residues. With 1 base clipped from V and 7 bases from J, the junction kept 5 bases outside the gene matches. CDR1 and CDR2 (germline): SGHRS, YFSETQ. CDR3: CASSLTGGEVTQYF. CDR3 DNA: TGCGCCAGCAGCTTGACAGGGGGCGAGGTGACCCAGTACTTC.

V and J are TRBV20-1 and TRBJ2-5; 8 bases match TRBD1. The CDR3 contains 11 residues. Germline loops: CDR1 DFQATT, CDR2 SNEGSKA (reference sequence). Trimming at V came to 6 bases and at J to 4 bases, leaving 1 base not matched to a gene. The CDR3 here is CSAGQVETQYF. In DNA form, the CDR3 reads TGCAGTGCGGGACAGGTAGAGACCCAGTACTTC.

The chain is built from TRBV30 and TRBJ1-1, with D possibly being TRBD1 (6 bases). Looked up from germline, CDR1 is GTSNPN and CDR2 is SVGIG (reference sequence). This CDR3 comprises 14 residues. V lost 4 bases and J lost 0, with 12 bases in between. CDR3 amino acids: CAWTGQTMNTEAFF. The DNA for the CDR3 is TGTGCCTGGACCGGACAGACGATGAACACTGAAGCTTTCTTT. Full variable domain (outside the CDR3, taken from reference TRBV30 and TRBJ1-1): SQTIHQWPATLVQPVGSPLSLECTVEGTSNPNLYWYRQAAGRGLQLLFYSVGIGQISSEVPQNLSASRPQDRQFILSSKKLLLSDSGFYLCAWTGQTMNTEAFFGQGTRLTVV.

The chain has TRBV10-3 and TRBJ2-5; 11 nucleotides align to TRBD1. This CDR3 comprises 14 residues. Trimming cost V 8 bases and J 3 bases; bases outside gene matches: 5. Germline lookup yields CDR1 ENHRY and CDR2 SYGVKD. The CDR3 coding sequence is TGTGCCATCGGGGACAGGGGGTTAGAAGAGACCCAGTACTTC. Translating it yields CAIGDRGLEETQYF.

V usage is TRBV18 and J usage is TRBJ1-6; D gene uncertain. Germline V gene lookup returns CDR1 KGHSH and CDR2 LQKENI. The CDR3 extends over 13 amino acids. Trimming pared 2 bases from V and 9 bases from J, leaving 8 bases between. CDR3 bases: TGTGCCAGCTCACCATTTGCGGGTTCACCCCTCCACTTT. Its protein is CASSPFAGSPLHF.